The sequence of this TCR beta chain was determined in a study of T cell responses to AZD1222 COVID-19 vaccine. This clone was recorded only once. The method was immunoSEQ multiplex PCR; TCRdb's version includes in-frame clones alone and lacks a portion of them. The sample consists of approximately 190,000 clones, roughly 90% of them appearing once. The CDR3 totals 15 residues. The J segment lost 4 bases and the V segment lost 0 bases, leaving 2 bases of the junction unmatched. Germline-derived CDR1 and CDR2 are SGHTA and FQGNSA. The sequence was collected from an adult in good health. The chain carries TRBV7-2 and TRBJ2-1; 8 bases line up with TRBD2. Here the sequenced sample was peripheral blood, taken on day 0 of AZD1222 vaccination. The CDR3 DNA reads as TGTGCCAGCAGCTTAGCTAGCGGGGTATACAATGAGCAGTTCTTC. Its translation is CASSLASGVYNEQFF.